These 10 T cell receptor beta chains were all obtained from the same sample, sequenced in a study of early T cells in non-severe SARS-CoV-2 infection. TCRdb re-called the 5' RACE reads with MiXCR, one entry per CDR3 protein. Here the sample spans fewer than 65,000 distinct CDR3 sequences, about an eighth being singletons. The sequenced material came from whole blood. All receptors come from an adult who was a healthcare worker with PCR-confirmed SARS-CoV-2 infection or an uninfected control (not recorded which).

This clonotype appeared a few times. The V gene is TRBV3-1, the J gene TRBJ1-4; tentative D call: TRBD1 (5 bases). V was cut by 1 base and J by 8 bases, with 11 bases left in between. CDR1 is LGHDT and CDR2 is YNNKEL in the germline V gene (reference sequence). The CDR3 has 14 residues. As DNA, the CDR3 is TGTGCCAGCAGCCAAGCGACAGAAGCAGAAAAACTGTTTTTT. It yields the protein CASSQATEAEKLFF.

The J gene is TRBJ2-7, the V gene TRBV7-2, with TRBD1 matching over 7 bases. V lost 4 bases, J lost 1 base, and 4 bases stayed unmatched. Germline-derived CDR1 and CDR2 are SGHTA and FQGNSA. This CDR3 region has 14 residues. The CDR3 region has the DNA TGTGCCAGCAGCTGGGACAGCCGATCCTACGAGCAGTACTTC. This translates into CASSWDSRSYEQYF.

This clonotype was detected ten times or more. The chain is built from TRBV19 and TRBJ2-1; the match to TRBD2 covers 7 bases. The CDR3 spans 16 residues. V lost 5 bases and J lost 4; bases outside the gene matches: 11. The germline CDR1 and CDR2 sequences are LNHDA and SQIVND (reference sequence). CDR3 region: CASSLRPGTIYNEQFF. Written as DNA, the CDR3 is TGTGCCAGTAGTCTCCGACCCGGGACTATATACAATGAGCAGTTCTTC.

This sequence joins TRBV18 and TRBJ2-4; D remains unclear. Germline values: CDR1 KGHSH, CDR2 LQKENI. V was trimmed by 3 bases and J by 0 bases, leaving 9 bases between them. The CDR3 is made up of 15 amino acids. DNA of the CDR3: TGTGCCAGCTCACCCCCCCAGATAGCCAAAAACATTCAGTACTTC. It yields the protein CASSPPQIAKNIQYF.

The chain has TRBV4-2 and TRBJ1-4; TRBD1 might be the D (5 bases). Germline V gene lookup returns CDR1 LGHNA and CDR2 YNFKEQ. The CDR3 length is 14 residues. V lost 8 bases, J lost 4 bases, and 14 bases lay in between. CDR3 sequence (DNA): TGTGCCAGCGGCGAATTGAGGGGTAATGAAAAACTGTTTTTT. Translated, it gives CASGELRGNEKLFF.

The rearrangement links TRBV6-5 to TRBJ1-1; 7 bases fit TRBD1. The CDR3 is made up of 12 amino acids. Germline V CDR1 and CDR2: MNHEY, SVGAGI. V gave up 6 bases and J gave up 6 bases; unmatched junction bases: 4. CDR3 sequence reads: CASSRQGSEAFF. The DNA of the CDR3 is TGTGCCAGCAGCCGACAGGGATCTGAAGCTTTCTTT.

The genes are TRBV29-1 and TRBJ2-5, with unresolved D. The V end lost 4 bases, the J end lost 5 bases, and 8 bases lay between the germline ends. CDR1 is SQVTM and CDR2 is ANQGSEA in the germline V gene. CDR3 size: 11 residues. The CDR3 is CSVGTSETQYF. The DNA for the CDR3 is TGCAGCGTTGGTACTTCGGAGACCCAGTACTTC.

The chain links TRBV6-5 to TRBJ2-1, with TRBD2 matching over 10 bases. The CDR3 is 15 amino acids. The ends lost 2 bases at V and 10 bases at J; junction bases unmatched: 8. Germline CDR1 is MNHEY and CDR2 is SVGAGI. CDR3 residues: CASSYASGGPGEQFF. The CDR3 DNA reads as TGTGCCAGCAGTTACGCTAGCGGGGGTCCGGGGGAGCAGTTCTTC.

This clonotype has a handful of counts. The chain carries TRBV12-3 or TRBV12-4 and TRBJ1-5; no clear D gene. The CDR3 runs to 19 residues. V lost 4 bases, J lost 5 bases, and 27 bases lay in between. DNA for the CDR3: TGTGCCAGCAGTTCAAATGCCGGGAGCCCATTGAGCCCAGATCAGCCCCAGCATTTT. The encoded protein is CASSSNAGSPLSPDQPQHF.

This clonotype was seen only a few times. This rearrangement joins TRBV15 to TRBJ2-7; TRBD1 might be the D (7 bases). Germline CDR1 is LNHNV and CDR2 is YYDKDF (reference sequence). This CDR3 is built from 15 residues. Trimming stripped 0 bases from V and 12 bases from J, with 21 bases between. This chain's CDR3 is CATSRDGRGAQTPYF. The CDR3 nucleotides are TGTGCCACCAGCAGAGATGGCAGGGGGGCTCAGACACCGTACTTC.